This T cell receptor beta chain comes out of a study of early T cells in non-severe SARS-CoV-2 infection. Background on the study: The input, bulk RNA from unsorted whole blood, was sequenced, and chains were unpaired.

This CDR3 contains 16 residues. Per germline, CDR1 MGHRA and CDR2 YSYEKL. V lost 4 bases and J lost 5; bases outside the gene matches: 5. Researchers attached unique molecular identifiers to individual cDNA molecules. One entry per CDR3 protein results from TCRdb running MiXCR on the 5' RACE reads. In the table there are 35,000 to 45,000 distinct CDR3 sequences, less than 7% of which are singletons. The table lists this clonotype with many counts. Its antigen is not identified. Study-level points and caveats: VDJdb-based matching was biased toward anti-spike CD8 responses and missed private and CD4 specificities.

J is TRBJ1-4 and V is TRBV4-1; 12 bases map to TRBD1. The input for sequencing was whole blood, taken at baseline. The clonotype was recovered from an adult who was a healthcare worker with PCR-confirmed SARS-CoV-2 infection or an uninfected control (not recorded which). The CDR3 coding sequence is TGCGCCAGCAGCCCTGGGACAGGGGGCGGCAATGAAAAACTGTTTTTT. This codes for CASSPGTGGGNEKLFF.